This TCR beta chain was documented in a study of T cells in Graves' hyperthyroidism and ophthalmopathy. Overall study results and limits: Within blood appeared most thyroid clonotypes that had expanded above 0.001.

Germline CDR1 is MNHEY and CDR2 is SVGAGI. The CDR3 is 16 amino acids. V lost 2 bases, J lost 1 base, and 7 bases stayed unmatched. A remark on this clonotype: Its specificity is unknown.

Clinicians diagnosed patients from clinical symptoms, serum thyroxine and TRAb, thyroid ultrasound and orbital computed tomography. What was amplified from RNA transcripts were TCR beta CDR3 regions. First-round RT-PCR targeting the TCR CDR3 was performed with the HTBI primer set. TCRdb reanalysed the multiplex PCR reads using MiXCR and keeps one entry per CDR3 protein. The repertoire holds some 300,000 distinct CDR3 sequences, with about 19% as singletons. This clonotype was sampled from a man aged 45-65 years with Graves' ophthalmopathy. The sample was blood. The chain is built from TRBV6-5 and TRBJ1-2; TRBD1 matches 7 bases. DNA for the CDR3: TGTGCCAGCAGTTACGGGGGACAGTCTCATAACTATGGCTACACCTTC. Protein: CASSYGGQSHNYGYTF.